This T cell receptor beta chain comes out of a study of T cell responses to AZD1222 COVID-19 vaccine. Study results and limitations: White British people made up most donors, females outnumbered males, and clonal diversity was possibly underestimated.

A word on this clone: Its antigen remains unknown.

The CDR3 sequence is 13 residues long. V was cut by 5 bases and J by 2 bases, with 4 bases left in between. Germline V gene data show CDR1 as SEHNR and CDR2 as FQNEAQ (reference sequence). TCRdb's table, derived via immunoSEQ multiplex PCR, lists solely in-frame clones and lacks some. In the table there are over 150,000 clones, 70% to 90% of which are singletons. The source is an adult who received the AZD1222 COVID-19 vaccine. The sequencing used peripheral blood, collected 28 days after the second AZD1222 dose. The rearrangement joins TRBV7-9 to TRBJ2-6; D ambiguous. The CDR3 nucleotides read TGTGCCAGCAGCCGAGCTGGGGCCAACGTCCTGACTTTC. Its protein product is CASSRAGANVLTF. The variable domain in full, completed from reference TRBV7-9 and TRBJ2-6, reads DTGVSQNPRHKITKRGQNVTFRCDPISEHNRLYWYRQTLGQGPEFLTYFQNEAQLEKSRLLSDRFSAERPKGSFSTLEIQRTEQGDSAMYLCASSRAGANVLTFGAGSRLTVL.